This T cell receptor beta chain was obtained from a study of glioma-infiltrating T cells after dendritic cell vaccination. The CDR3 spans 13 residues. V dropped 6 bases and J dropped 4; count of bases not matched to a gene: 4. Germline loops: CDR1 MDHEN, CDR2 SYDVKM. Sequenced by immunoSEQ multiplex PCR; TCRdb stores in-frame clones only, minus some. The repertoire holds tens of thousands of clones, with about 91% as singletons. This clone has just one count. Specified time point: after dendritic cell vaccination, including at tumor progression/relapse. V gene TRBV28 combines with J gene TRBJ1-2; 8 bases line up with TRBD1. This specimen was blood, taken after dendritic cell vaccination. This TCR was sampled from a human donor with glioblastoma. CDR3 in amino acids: CASREGTGYGYTF. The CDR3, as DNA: TGTGCCAGCAGGGAAGGGACAGGCTATGGCTACACCTTC.